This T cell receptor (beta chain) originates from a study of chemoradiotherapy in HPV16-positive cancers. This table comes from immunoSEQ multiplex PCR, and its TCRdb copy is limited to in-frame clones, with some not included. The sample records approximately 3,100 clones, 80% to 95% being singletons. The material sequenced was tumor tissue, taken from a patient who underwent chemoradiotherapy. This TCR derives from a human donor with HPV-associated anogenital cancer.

The CDR3 region is CASFPTWGGVNTEAFF. The CDR3 DNA reads as TGTGCCAGCTTTCCGACCTGGGGGGGGGTGAACACTGAAGCTTTCTTT. The chain recombines TRBV19 with TRBJ1-1; a weak D match, TRBD1 (5 bases). V dropped 9 bases and J dropped 0 bases, with 20 bases sitting between them. Germline V gene sequence: CDR1 LNHDA, CDR2 SQIVND (reference sequence). The CDR3 runs to 16 residues.